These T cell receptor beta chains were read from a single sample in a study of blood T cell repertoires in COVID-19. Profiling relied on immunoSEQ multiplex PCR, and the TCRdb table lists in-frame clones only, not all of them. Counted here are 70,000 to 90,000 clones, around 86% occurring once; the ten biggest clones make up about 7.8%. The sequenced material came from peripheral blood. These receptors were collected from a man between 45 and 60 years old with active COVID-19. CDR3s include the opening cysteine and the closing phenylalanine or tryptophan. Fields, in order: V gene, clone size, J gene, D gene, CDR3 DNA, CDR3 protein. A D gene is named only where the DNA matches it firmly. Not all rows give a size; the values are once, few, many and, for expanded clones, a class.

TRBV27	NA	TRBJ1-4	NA	TGTGCCAGCAGTTTTGGCAGTGCTAATGAAAAACTGTTTTTT	CASSFGSANEKLFF
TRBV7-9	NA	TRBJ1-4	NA	TGTGCCAGCAGCCCCAGCGGAATAGCAACTAATGAAAAACTGTTTTTT	CASSPSGIATNEKLFF
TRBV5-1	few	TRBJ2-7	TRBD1	TGCGCCAGCAGCTCAGGCGGACAGGTCTACGAGCAGTACTTC	CASSSGGQVYEQYF
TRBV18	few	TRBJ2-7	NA	TGTGCCAGCTCACCACCGCAGGCTACTTCCTACGAGCAGTACTTC	CASSPPQATSYEQYF
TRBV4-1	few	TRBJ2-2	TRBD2	TGCGCCAGCAGCCAGGCTAGCGGGCCTAACACCGGGGAGCTGTTTTTT	CASSQASGPNTGELFF
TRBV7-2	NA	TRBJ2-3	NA	TGTGCCAGCAGCCCTGAAGGGGAATCAGATACGCAGTATTTT	CASSPEGESDTQYF
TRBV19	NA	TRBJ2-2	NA	TGTGCCAGCCTGACAGCGAACACCGGGGAGCTGTTTTTT	CASLTANTGELFF
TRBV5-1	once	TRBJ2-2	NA	TGCGCCAGCATTCGGGGAACGAACACCGGGGAGCTGTTTTTT	CASIRGTNTGELFF
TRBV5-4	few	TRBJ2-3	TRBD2	TGTGCCAGCAGCCCGACTAGCGGGAGGGTTGCAGATACGCAGTATTTT	CASSPTSGRVADTQYF
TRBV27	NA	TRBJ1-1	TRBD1	TGTGCCAGCAGTTCCTCGACAGGGGACGCGAACACTGAAGCTTTCTTT	CASSSSTGDANTEAFF
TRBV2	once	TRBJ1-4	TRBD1	TGTGCCAGCAGCGCAGGCCTACAGGGGCGAGAGGAAAAACTGTTTTTT	CASSAGLQGREEKLFF
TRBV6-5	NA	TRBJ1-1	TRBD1	TGTGCCAGCAGTTACACACCAACAGGGGGCGCTTTCTTT	CASSYTPTGGAFF
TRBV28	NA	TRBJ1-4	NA	TGTGCCAGCAGTCTGACAGCTATTAATGAAAAACTGTTTTTT	CASSLTAINEKLFF
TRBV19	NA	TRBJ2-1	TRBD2	TGTGCCAGTAGTATAAAAGCGGGGGGGCCCGGTGAGCAGTTCTTC	CASSIKAGGPGEQFF
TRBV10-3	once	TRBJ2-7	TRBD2	TGTGCCATGTCTAGCGGGACACTAGGAGAGCAGTACTTC	CAMSSGTLGEQYF
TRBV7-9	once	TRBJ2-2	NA	TGTGCCAGCAGCACTCAGGGGTTAAACACCGGGGAGCTGTTTTTT	CASSTQGLNTGELFF
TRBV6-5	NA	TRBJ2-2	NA	TGTGCCACCACTATCGGGGGAGGCACCGGGGAGCTGTTTTTT	CATTIGGGTGELFF
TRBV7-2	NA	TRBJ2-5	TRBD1	TGTGCCAGCAGCACCGGGACAGCGACCCAAGAGACCCAGTACTTC	CASSTGTATQETQYF
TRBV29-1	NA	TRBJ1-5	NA	TGCAGCGTGCGCAGTGGGGGGAGCAATCAGCCCCAGCATTTT	CSVRSGGSNQPQHF
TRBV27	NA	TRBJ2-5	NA	TGTGCCAGCAGCTCCAGGGAAGCGCGAGAGACCCAGTACTTC	CASSSREARETQYF
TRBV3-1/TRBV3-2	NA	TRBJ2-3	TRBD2	TGTGCCAGCAGCCAACCAGGGACTAGCGGGAGTGGGCCAGATACGCAGTATTTT	CASSQPGTSGSGPDTQYF
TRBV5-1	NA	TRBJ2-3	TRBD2	TGCGCCAGCAGTCCGTTAGCGGGGGGCGCAGATACGCAGTATTTT	CASSPLAGGADTQYF
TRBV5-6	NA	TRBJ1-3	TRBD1	TGTGCCAGCAGCATCGGGACAGGGGCTGGAAACACCATATATTTT	CASSIGTGAGNTIYF
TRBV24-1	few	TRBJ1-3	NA	TGTGCCACCCCCGGGGGGCAGGGAAACACCATATATTTT	CATPGGQGNTIYF
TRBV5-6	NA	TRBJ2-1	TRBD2	TGTGCCAGCAGCCTCCGGACTAGCGGGAACGATGAGCAGTTCTTC	CASSLRTSGNDEQFF
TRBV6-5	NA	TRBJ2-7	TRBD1	TGTGCCAGCAGTCCTGGACAGGTGATTTACGAGCAGTACTTC	CASSPGQVIYEQYF
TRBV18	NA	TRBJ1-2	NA	TGTGCCAGCTCATCAAGGAGACAGGAGTATGGCTACACCTTC	CASSSRRQEYGYTF
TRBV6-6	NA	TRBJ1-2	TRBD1	TGTGCCAGCAGTCCACCGACAGGGAACTATGGCTACACCTTC	CASSPPTGNYGYTF
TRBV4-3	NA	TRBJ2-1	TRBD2	TGCGCCAGCAGCCAAGATCTTCAACTAGCGGGAATCAATGAGCAGTTCTTC	CASSQDLQLAGINEQFF
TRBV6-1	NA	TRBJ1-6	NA	TGTGCCAGCAGTGAATTGGCTGGCGGGGCACCAAATAATTCACCCCTCCACTTT	CASSELAGGAPNNSPLHF
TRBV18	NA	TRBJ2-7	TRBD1	TGTGCCAGCTCACAAAGACAGGGCCTCTACGAGCAGTACTTC	CASSQRQGLYEQYF
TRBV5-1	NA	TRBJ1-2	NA	TGCGCCAGCAGCCCGCAAGACAGGAATAACTATGGCTACACCTTC	CASSPQDRNNYGYTF
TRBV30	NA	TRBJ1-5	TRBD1	TGTGCCTGGAGTGTGCAGACCGCAGGGGGTCAGCCCCAGCATTTT	CAWSVQTAGGQPQHF
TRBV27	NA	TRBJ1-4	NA	TGTGCCAGCAAACGTGCCGGGACAACTAATGAAAAACTGTTTTTT	CASKRAGTTNEKLFF
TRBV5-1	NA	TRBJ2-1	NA	TGCGCCAGCAGGCCGGGAACGGGCAATGAGCAGTTCTTC	CASRPGTGNEQFF
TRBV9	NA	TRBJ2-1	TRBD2	TGTGCCAGCAGCTCCGCGTGGACTAGCGACAATGAGCAGTTCTTC	CASSSAWTSDNEQFF
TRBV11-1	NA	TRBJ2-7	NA	TGTGCCAGCAGCCCCCGGTTTCATTACGAGCAGTACTTC	CASSPRFHYEQYF
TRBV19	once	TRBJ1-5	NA	TGTGCCAGTAGCGTCTCTCGGCAGCCCCAGCATTTT	CASSVSRQPQHF
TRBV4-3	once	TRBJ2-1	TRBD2	TGCGCCAGCGCTACGGGGACTAGTGTGGTGAACAATGAGCAGTTCTTC	CASATGTSVVNNEQFF
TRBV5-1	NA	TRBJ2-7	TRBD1	TGCGCCAGCAGCTGGGGACAGGGGGCCGAGCAGTACTTC	CASSWGQGAEQYF
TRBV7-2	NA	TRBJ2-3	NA	TGTGCCAGCAGCTCCGAGGGCACAGATACGCAGTATTTT	CASSSEGTDTQYF
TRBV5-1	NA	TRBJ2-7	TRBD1	TGCGCCAGCAGCTTGGCGACAGGGGATTACGAGCAGTACTTC	CASSLATGDYEQYF
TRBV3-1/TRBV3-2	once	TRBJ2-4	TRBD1	TGTGCCAGCAGCCAATGGCAGGGGGCCCAAAACATTCAGTACTTC	CASSQWQGAQNIQYF
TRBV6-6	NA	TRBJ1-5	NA	TGTGCCAGCAGCCGACGAGCTGGGACACGAGGCGTCAATAGCAATCAGCCCCAGCATTTT	CASSRRAGTRGVNSNQPQHF
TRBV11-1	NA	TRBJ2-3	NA	TGTGCCAGCAGCCGGGGACTCACAGATACGCAGTATTTT	CASSRGLTDTQYF
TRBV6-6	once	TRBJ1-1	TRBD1	TGTGCCAGCATCCCGATGGGGACAGGGAACGCTGAAGCTTTCTTT	CASIPMGTGNAEAFF